This T cell receptor beta chain was found in a study of beta chain features in type 1 diabetes. Looking at the study overall: In all, 107,917,701 sorted cells from all samples were analyzed. Notes on the study in general: PCR might favor shorter templates, equally in patients and controls. Researchers report that Type 1 diabetes patients had moderately but significantly shorter TCRB CDR3s across all four CD4+ subsets. Among patients, naive, central memory and Treg TCRB repertoires appeared more similar than among healthy donors.

Trimming left V 0 bases short and J 5 bases short, with 14 bases between. The CDR3 consists of 16 residues. The germline V gene encodes CDR1 MGHRA and CDR2 YSYEKL. The sequenced template was cDNA made from the entire isolated RNA. Sequencing used immunoSEQ multiplex PCR; TCRdb keeps in-frame clones, though not all of them. This sample has roughly 240,000 clones, with roughly 25% found just once. As regards this clone: What it binds is not known.

The origin of this receptor is a woman aged 30 to 39 with type 1 diabetes. Material for sequencing was naive CD4+ T cells from blood. J is TRBJ1-5 and V is TRBV4-1, with D tentatively TRBD1 (6 bases). The CDR3 DNA is TGCGCCAGCAGCCAAGATCGGGGGGCAATGTATCAGCCCCAGCATTTT. As protein: CASSQDRGAMYQPQHF.